The 7 T cell receptor beta chains listed next were all sequenced from one sample in a study of blood T cell repertoires in COVID-19. Some clones are missing from TCRdb's copy, which holds only in-frame ones; the method was immunoSEQ multiplex PCR. The sample contains under 140,000 clones, roughly four fifths of which appear only once. Sequencing was done on a sample of peripheral blood. These receptors came from a woman in her sixties with acute or convalescent COVID-19.

V usage is TRBV5-1 and J usage is TRBJ2-3; D call uncertain. Per germline, CDR1 SGHRS and CDR2 YFSETQ. The CDR3 has 15 residues. The V end was cut by 0 bases, the J end by 4 bases, with 12 bases between. The CDR3 nucleotides read TGCGCCAGCAGCTTGGTCCCGTCAGGTTCAGATACGCAGTATTTT. As protein: CASSLVPSGSDTQYF.

J is TRBJ1-6 and V is TRBV28, with a tentative D call TRBD1 (6 bases). CDR3 size: 14 residues. Germline loops: CDR1 MDHEN, CDR2 SYDVKM. Trimming took 5 bases from V and 2 from J, leaving 7 bases between them. The CDR3, as DNA: TGTGCCAGCAGTCGACAGGCCTATAATTCACCCCTCCACTTT. This sequence encodes CASSRQAYNSPLHF.

The genes are TRBV6-6 and TRBJ1-5; no firm D call. V was pared by 6 bases and J by 3 bases, with 15 bases between. Germline CDR1 MNHNY, CDR2 SVGAGI (reference sequence). This CDR3 has 15 residues. In nucleotides, the CDR3 is TGTGCCAGCAGCCCTGAGGCAGCTATCAATCAGCCCCAGCATTTT. It yields the protein CASSPEAAINQPQHF.

The rearrangement links TRBV18 to TRBJ2-7; the D gene is possibly TRBD1 (5 bases). V was trimmed by 2 bases and J by 3 bases, leaving 11 bases between them. The CDR3 has 14 amino acids. Germline V gene lookup returns CDR1 KGHSH and CDR2 LQKENI. CDR3 region: CASSPIGASYEQYF. The CDR3 DNA sequence: TGTGCCAGCTCACCAATTGGGGCGAGCTACGAGCAGTACTTC.

This clone has just a few counts. The V and J genes are TRBV2 and TRBJ1-1; D remains unclear. The V gene lost 4 bases and the J gene lost 3 bases, with 12 bases spanning the gap. This CDR3 is built from 14 residues. Germline V gene sequence: CDR1 SNHLY, CDR2 FYNNEI. The CDR3 sequence: CASSVARTDTEAFF. The CDR3 coding sequence is TGTGCCAGCAGTGTAGCCCGAACGGACACTGAAGCTTTCTTT.

The chain carries TRBV2 and TRBJ2-7, with 10 positions matching TRBD1. Germline V lookup: CDR1 SNHLY, CDR2 FYNNEI. J gave up 9 bases and V 11 bases, and 7 bases lay outside the gene matches. The CDR3 consists of 11 residues. The CDR3, as DNA: TGTGCCGGGGGACAGGGGTCCATGCAGTACTTC. It translates to CAGGQGSMQYF. The entire variable domain, with the rest obtained from reference TRBV2 and TRBJ2-7, is as follows: EPEVTQTPSHQVTQMGQEVILRCVPISNHLYFYWYRQILGQKVEFLVSFYNNEISEKSEIFDDQFSVERPDGSNFTLKIRSTKLEDSAMYFCAGGQGSMQYFGPGTRLTVT.

The chain is built from TRBV7-3 and TRBJ2-1; 12 bases are a match to TRBD2. Germline CDR1 SGHTA, CDR2 FQGTGA. CDR3 size: 16 residues. V lost 4 bases and J lost 2; bases outside the gene matches: 3. DNA of the CDR3: TGTGCCAGCAGCTCCGGGACTAGCGGGCCCTACAATGAGCAGTTCTTC. Encoded protein: CASSSGTSGPYNEQFF. Combining the CDR3 with reference TRBV7-3 and TRBJ2-1 gives the whole variable domain GAGVSQTPSNKVTEKGKYVELRCDPISGHTALYWYRQSLGQGPEFLIYFQGTGAADDSGLPNDRFFAVRPEGSVSTLKIQRTERGDSAVYLCASSSGTSGPYNEQFFGPGTRLTVL.